This paragraph reports one T cell receptor beta chain. These data originate in a study of T-cell memory formation after mild COVID-19. With constant-segment primers, 5'RACE yielded cDNA libraries of TCR alpha and TCR beta that carried sample barcodes and UMIs. TCRdb called the 5' RACE reads again in MiXCR, with one record for every CDR3 protein. The repertoire has over 150,000 distinct CDR3 sequences, around 20% of them found once; the top ten carry about 4%. In germline, CDR1 is SGHRS, CDR2 YFSETQ. Between the trimmed V and J ends, which lost 0 bases and 5 bases, there was a span of 11 bases. The CDR3 runs 14 residues.

The genes are TRBV5-1 and TRBJ1-2, with D possibly TRBD1 on 5 matching bases. Sequencing was done on a sample of PBMCs or a T cell subset sorted from them (not recorded which). The receptor was derived from a young man who had mild COVID-19 (a few samples of this study predate the infection). Cell type and time point are not known. CDR3 sequence (DNA): TGCGCCAGCAGCTTGGAGCGGGGGGATTATGGCTACACCTTC. Its protein product is CASSLERGDYGYTF.